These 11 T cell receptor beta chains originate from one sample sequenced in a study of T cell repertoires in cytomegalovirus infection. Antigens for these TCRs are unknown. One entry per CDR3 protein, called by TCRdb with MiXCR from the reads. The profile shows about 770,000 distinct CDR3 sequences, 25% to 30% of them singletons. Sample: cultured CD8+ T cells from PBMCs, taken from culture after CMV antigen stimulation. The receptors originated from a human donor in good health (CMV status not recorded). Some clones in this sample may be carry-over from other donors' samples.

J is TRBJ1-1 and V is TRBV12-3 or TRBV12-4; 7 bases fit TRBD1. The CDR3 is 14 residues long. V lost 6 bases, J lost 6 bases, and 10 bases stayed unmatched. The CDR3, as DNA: TGTGCCAGCAGAAAACAGGGGCCCTCCGCTGAAGCTTTCTTT. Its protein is CASRKQGPSAEAFF.

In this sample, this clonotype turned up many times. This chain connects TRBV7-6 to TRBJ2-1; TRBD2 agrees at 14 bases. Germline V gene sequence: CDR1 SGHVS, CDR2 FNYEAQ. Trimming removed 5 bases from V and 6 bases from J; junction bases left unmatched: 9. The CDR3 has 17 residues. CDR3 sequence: CASSQRTSGGPSNEQFF. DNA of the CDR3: TGTGCCAGCAGCCAACGGACTAGCGGGGGGCCTAGCAATGAGCAGTTCTTC. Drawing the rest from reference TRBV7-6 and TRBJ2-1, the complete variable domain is GAGVSQSPRYKVTKRGQDVALRCDPISGHVSLYWYRQALGQGPEFLTYFNYEAQQDKSGLPNDRFSAERPEGSISTLTIQRTEQRDSAMYRCASSQRTSGGPSNEQFFGPGTRLTVL.

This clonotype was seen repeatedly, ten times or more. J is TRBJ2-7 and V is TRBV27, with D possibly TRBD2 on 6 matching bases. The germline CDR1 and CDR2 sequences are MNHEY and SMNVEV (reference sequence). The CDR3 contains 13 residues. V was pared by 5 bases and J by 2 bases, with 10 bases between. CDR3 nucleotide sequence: TGTGCCAGCAGTGGAGGGGTTACCTACGAGCAGTACTTC. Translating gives CASSGGVTYEQYF.

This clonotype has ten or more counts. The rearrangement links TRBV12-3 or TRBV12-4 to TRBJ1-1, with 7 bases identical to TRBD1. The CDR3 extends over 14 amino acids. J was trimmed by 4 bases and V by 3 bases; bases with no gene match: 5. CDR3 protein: CASSFRDRSTEAFF. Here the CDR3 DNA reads TGTGCCAGCAGTTTCCGGGACAGAAGCACTGAAGCTTTCTTT.

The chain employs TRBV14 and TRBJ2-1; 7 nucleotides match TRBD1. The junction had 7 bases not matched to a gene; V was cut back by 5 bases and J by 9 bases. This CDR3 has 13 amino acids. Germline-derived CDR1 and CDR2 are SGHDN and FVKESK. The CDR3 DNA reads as TGTGCCAGCAGCGTGGACAGGCGGTTTGAGCAGTTCTTC. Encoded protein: CASSVDRRFEQFF.

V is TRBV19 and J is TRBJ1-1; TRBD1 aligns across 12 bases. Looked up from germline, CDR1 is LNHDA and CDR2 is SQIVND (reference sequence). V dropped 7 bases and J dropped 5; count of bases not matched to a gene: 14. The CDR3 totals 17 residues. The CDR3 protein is CASISIRDRGHFTEAFF. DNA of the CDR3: TGTGCCAGTATTTCCATCCGGGACAGGGGGCATTTTACTGAAGCTTTCTTT.

CDR3 sequence reads: CASDRGGWGEQFF. Written as DNA, the CDR3 is TGTGCCAGTGACCGAGGGGGATGGGGTGAGCAGTTCTTC. The rearrangement links TRBV6-2 or TRBV6-3 to TRBJ2-1, with D possibly being TRBD1 (6 bases). The CDR3 runs to 13 residues. Germline CDR1 and CDR2: MNHEY and SVGEGT. Trimming took 9 bases from V and 9 from J, leaving 18 bases between them.

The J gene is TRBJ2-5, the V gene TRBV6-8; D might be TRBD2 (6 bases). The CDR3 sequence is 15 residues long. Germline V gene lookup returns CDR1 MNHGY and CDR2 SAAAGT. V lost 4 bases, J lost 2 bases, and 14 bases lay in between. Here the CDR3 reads CASSLPGVFQETQYF. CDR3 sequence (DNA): TGTGCCAGCAGTTTACCGGGGGTATTTCAAGAGACCCAGTACTTC.

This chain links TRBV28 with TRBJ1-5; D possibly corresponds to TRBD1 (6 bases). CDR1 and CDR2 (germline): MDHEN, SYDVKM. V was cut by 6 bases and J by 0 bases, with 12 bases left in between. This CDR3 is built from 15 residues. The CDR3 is CASSKDSFSNQPQHF. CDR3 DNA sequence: TGTGCCAGCAGCAAGGACAGTTTTAGCAATCAGCCCCAGCATTTT.

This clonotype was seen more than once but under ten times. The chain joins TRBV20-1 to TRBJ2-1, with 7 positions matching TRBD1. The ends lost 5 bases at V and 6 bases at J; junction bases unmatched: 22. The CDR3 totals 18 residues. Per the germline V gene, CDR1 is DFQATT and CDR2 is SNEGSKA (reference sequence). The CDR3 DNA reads TGCAGTGCTCCAATTTTAAAACCGGGACAGAATGTCCCCAATGAGCAGTTCTTC. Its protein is CSAPILKPGQNVPNEQFF.

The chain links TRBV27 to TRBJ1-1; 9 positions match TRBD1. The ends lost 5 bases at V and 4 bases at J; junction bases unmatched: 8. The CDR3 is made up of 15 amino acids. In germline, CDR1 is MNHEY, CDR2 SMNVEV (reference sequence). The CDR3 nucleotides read TGTGCCAGCAGTCCGGACAGGGGAATAGGCACTGAAGCTTTCTTT. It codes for CASSPDRGIGTEAFF.